The sequence of this TCR beta chain was determined in a study of T cell changes during pregnancy in multiple sclerosis. Germline V gene data show CDR1 as ENHRY and CDR2 as SYGVKD. This CDR3 is built from 13 residues. The V segment lost 10 bases and the J segment 7 bases; nucleotides outside the gene matches: 2. Profiled with immunoSEQ multiplex PCR; TCRdb holds only in-frame clones, not every one. The sample has just under 65,000 clones, 90% to 95% seen once; the top ten hold over 2%. The sample consisted of peripheral blood, taken in the third trimester of pregnancy. The receptor was derived from a female donor in good health, enrolled as a control in a pregnancy study. The chain employs TRBV10-3 and TRBJ2-1; 15 nucleotides agree with TRBD2. CDR3 in amino acids: CASGLAGGNEQFF. DNA for the CDR3: TGTGCCAGTGGACTAGCGGGAGGGAATGAGCAGTTCTTC.